Shown below are 28 T cell receptor beta chains from a single sample sequenced in a study of cytomegalovirus exposure and HLA in healthy donors. The PCR ran on 60 Vbeta and 13 Jbeta primers. TCRdb's table, derived via immunoSEQ multiplex PCR, lists solely in-frame clones and lacks some. This listing includes around 97,000 clones. The sample was PBMCs. The receptors here all came from a man aged 35 to 55 in good health and CMV-seronegative.

The chain's CDR3 is CASSSSGVVDTQYF. The DNA of the CDR3 is TGTGCCAGCAGCTCTAGCGGGGTGGTAGATACGCAGTATTTT. The chain couples TRBV11-2 to TRBJ2-3, with 9 positions matching TRBD2. The CDR3 loop spans 14 amino acids. Per the germline V gene, CDR1 is SGHAT and CDR2 is FQNNGV. The ends lost 4 bases at V and 5 bases at J; junction bases unmatched: 4.

The V call is TRBV2, the J call TRBJ2-7, with D maybe TRBD1 (6 bases). This CDR3 contains 12 residues. Germline CDR1 is SNHLY and CDR2 is FYNNEI. Trimming removed 6 bases from V and 3 bases from J, with 9 bases in between. The chain's CDR3 is CASRQQGYEQYF. CDR3 nucleotide sequence: TGTGCCAGCAGGCAACAGGGCTACGAGCAGTACTTC.

V gene TRBV7-9 combines with J gene TRBJ2-5; D possibly corresponds to TRBD2 (5 bases). The DNA end is more similar to TRBJ2-7, so the J call may be wrong. The germline gives CDR1 SEHNR, CDR2 FQNEAQ (reference sequence). This CDR3 has 15 amino acids. This CDR3 is CASSLVIGGFYEQYF. DNA of the CDR3: TGTGCCAGCAGCTTAGTGATTGGAGGTTTCTACGAGCAGTACTTC.

This chain uses TRBV5-1 with TRBJ2-1; D unresolved. Looked up from germline, CDR1 is SGHRS and CDR2 is YFSETQ. The CDR3 is 13 residues long. Between the trimmed V and J ends, which lost 0 bases and 7 bases, there was a span of 8 bases. Here the CDR3 DNA reads TGCGCCAGCAGCTTGGACAGCCCGAATGAGCAGTTCTTC. Translated, it gives CASSLDSPNEQFF. Drawing the rest from reference TRBV5-1 and TRBJ2-1, the complete variable domain is KAGVTQTPRYLIKTRGQQVTLSCSPISGHRSVSWYQQTPGQGLQFLFEYFSETQRNKGNFPGRFSGRQFSNSRSEMNVSTLELGDSALYLCASSLDSPNEQFFGPGTRLTVL.

V usage is TRBV30 and J usage is TRBJ1-1; maybe TRBD1 (5 bases). Germline values: CDR1 GTSNPN, CDR2 SVGIG (reference sequence). V gave up 0 bases and J gave up 5 bases, with 10 bases separating them. This CDR3 spans 13 amino acids. CDR3 region: CAWSVRGRTEAFF. In DNA, the CDR3 is TGTGCCTGGAGTGTTCGGGGGAGGACTGAAGCTTTCTTT.

The chain is built from TRBV6-5 and TRBJ1-2; 7 nucleotides match TRBD1. The V gene end was trimmed by 7 bases and the J gene end by 4 bases; junction bases not matched to a gene: 12. This CDR3 region has 15 residues. Germline CDR1 is MNHEY and CDR2 is SVGAGI. This CDR3 reads CASKEQNRGSYGYTF. The CDR3, as DNA: TGTGCCAGCAAGGAACAGAACAGGGGCAGCTATGGCTACACCTTC.

The chain recombines TRBV19 with TRBJ1-5; perhaps TRBD1 as D (5 bases). This CDR3 region has 17 residues. Trimming took off 5 bases at V and 0 bases at J, with 17 bases between the two ends. Germline lookup yields CDR1 LNHDA and CDR2 SQIVND (reference sequence). Here the CDR3 DNA reads TGTGCCAGTAGTCCCTTGGGGGGTAGGTATAGCAATCAGCCCCAGCATTTT. It translates to CASSPLGGRYSNQPQHF.

The rearrangement joins TRBV18 to TRBJ2-5; D gene uncertain. Germline lookup yields CDR1 KGHSH and CDR2 LQKENI. The CDR3 runs 14 residues. Trimming removed 6 bases from V and 5 bases from J, with 16 bases in between. The CDR3, as DNA: TGTGCCAGCTCGCTAAGACCCCCCGGGGAGACCCAGTACTTC. It yields the protein CASSLRPPGETQYF.

This chain connects TRBV7-9 to TRBJ1-4, with D perhaps matching TRBD1 (6 bases). The length of the CDR3 is 14 residues. Germline V gene data show CDR1 as SEHNR and CDR2 as FQNEAQ (reference sequence). Deletions cut 1 base from V and 6 bases from J, with 9 bases between. The CDR3 region is CASSLDRVYEKLFF. CDR3 coding DNA: TGTGCCAGCAGCTTAGACAGGGTTTATGAAAAACTGTTTTTT.

The chain has TRBV11-2 and TRBJ2-7, with D possibly matching TRBD1 (6 bases). The CDR3 runs 13 residues. V was shortened by 5 bases and J by 2 bases, with 10 bases between the two germline ends. Germline V gene data show CDR1 as SGHAT and CDR2 as FQNNGV. CDR3 sequence: CASSPDSPYEQYF. The DNA for the CDR3 is TGTGCCAGCAGCCCGGACAGCCCCTACGAGCAGTACTTC. Based on the CDR3 plus reference TRBV11-2 and TRBJ2-7, the full variable domain is EAGVAQSPRYKIIEKRQSVAFWCNPISGHATLYWYQQILGQGPKLLIQFQNNGVVDDSQLPKDRFSAERLKGVDSTLKIQPAKLEDSAVYLCASSPDSPYEQYFGPGTRLTVT.

This chain uses TRBV7-8 with TRBJ1-2, with unresolved D. The germline gives CDR1 SGHVS, CDR2 FQNEAQ. V was cut by 5 bases and J by 8 bases, with 12 bases left in between. CDR3 length: 12 amino acids. The CDR3 protein is CASSPSVRGYTF. Here the CDR3 DNA reads TGTGCCAGCAGCCCCAGCGTGAGGGGCTACACCTTC.

The gene calls are TRBV19 and TRBJ2-7, with 7 positions matching TRBD2. This CDR3 has 14 residues. The V segment lost 6 bases and the J segment 0 bases; nucleotides outside the gene matches: 5. Germline-derived CDR1 and CDR2 are LNHDA and SQIVND (reference sequence). The CDR3 spells CASSGGTVSYEQYF. The CDR3 region has the DNA TGTGCCAGTAGCGGGGGGACCGTCTCCTACGAGCAGTACTTC. The whole variable domain, remainder taken from reference TRBV19 and TRBJ2-7, is DGGITQSPKYLFRKEGQNVTLSCEQNLNHDAMYWYRQDPGQGLRLIYYSQIVNDFQKGDIAEGYSVSREKKESFPLTVTSAQKNPTAFYLCASSGGTVSYEQYFGPGTRLTVT.

V gene TRBV11-2 combines with J gene TRBJ2-2, with 7 bases lining up with TRBD2. Germline assignment: CDR1 SGHAT and CDR2 FQNNGV. The V and J ends lost 1 base and 5 bases, in that order; junction bases with no gene match: 1. CDR3 size: 14 residues. CDR3 bases: TGTGCCAGCAGCTTAGTAGCGGGTACCGGGGAGCTGTTTTTT. It translates to CASSLVAGTGELFF.

The chain uses TRBV30 and TRBJ1-1, with D possibly matching TRBD1 (5 bases). CDR1 is GTSNPN, CDR2 SVGIG, per germline (reference sequence). CDR3 length: 13 residues. Trimming cost V 1 base and J 1 base, with 7 bases left between them. This CDR3 reads CAWSEGPNTEAFF. DNA for the CDR3: TGTGCCTGGAGTGAGGGGCCGAACACTGAAGCTTTCTTT.

V usage is TRBV2 and J usage is TRBJ2-1; D not certain. V was shortened by 6 bases and J by 0 bases, with 12 bases between the two germline ends. The CDR3 covers 15 residues. Germline V gene sequence: CDR1 SNHLY, CDR2 FYNNEI. The DNA of the CDR3 is TGTGCCAGCAGGCCTGGGTGGAGCTCCTACAATGAGCAGTTCTTC. Protein: CASRPGWSSYNEQFF.

This sequence joins TRBV11-2 and TRBJ2-1; D might be TRBD1 (7 bases). Germline values: CDR1 SGHAT, CDR2 FQNNGV. The CDR3 has 16 amino acids. Trimming removed 1 base from V and 3 bases from J, with 13 bases in between. The CDR3 sequence is CASSLGGGTDYNEQFF. DNA of the CDR3: TGTGCCAGCAGCTTAGGTGGGGGGACAGACTACAATGAGCAGTTCTTC. Using reference TRBV11-2 and TRBJ2-1 for the parts outside the CDR3, the full variable domain is EAGVAQSPRYKIIEKRQSVAFWCNPISGHATLYWYQQILGQGPKLLIQFQNNGVVDDSQLPKDRFSAERLKGVDSTLKIQPAKLEDSAVYLCASSLGGGTDYNEQFFGPGTRLTVL.

The genes are TRBV10-1 and TRBJ1-1; D gene uncertain. Germline V lookup: CDR1 WNHNN, CDR2 SYGVQD (reference sequence). V shed 4 bases and J shed 0 bases, with 15 bases lying between them. The CDR3 is 16 amino acids. For the CDR3, the DNA is TGCGCCAGCAGTGCCACACACTACCTTATGAACACTGAAGCTTTCTTT. Amino acids: CASSATHYLMNTEAFF.

CDR3 DNA: TGTGCCAGCAGCTCGTCCCACCCCGGGAGGGACGAGCAGTACTTC. This codes for CASSSSHPGRDEQYF. This chain joins TRBV7-2 and TRBJ2-7; 8 nucleotides align to TRBD2. CDR3 length: 15 residues. Germline V gives CDR1 SGHTA, CDR2 FQGNSA. V lost 4 bases, J lost 5 bases, and 10 bases stayed unmatched.

The V gene is TRBV28, the J gene TRBJ1-5, with D unresolved. Trimming took off 4 bases at V and 4 bases at J, with 5 bases between the two ends. The CDR3 spans 12 residues. Germline values: CDR1 MDHEN, CDR2 SYDVKM. CDR3 coding DNA: TGTGCCAGCAGTTCAATGAATCAGCCCCAGCATTTT. It translates to CASSSMNQPQHF.

J is TRBJ2-7 and V is TRBV7-2, with 7 bases fitting TRBD1. Trimming removed 4 bases from V and 4 bases from J; junction bases left unmatched: 7. The CDR3 spans 14 residues. Per germline, CDR1 SGHTA and CDR2 FQGNSA. This CDR3 reads CASSSYRGGYEQYF. The CDR3 DNA sequence: TGTGCCAGCAGCTCATACAGGGGTGGATACGAGCAGTACTTC.

V and J are TRBV5-1 and TRBJ2-5, with D perhaps TRBD2 (5 bases). This CDR3 is 16 amino acids long. The V end was cut by 1 base, the J end by 1 base, with 14 bases between. Germline loops: CDR1 SGHRS, CDR2 YFSETQ. The CDR3 spells CASSLSGVDFQETQYF. CDR3 nucleotides: TGCGCCAGCAGCTTGTCCGGGGTGGACTTCCAAGAGACCCAGTACTTC.

The rearrangement links TRBV6-5 to TRBJ1-6; D possibly corresponds to TRBD1 (6 bases). V was cut by 10 bases and J by 7 bases, with 14 bases left in between. CDR1 is MNHEY and CDR2 is SVGAGI in the germline V gene. CDR3 size: 13 residues. CDR3 region: CATGQWINSPLHF. CDR3 DNA sequence: TGTGCCACCGGACAGTGGATCAATTCACCCCTCCACTTT.

V usage is TRBV10-3 and J usage is TRBJ2-7, with 10 bases matching TRBD1. Per the germline V gene, CDR1 is ENHRY and CDR2 is SYGVKD. CDR3 length: 15 residues. J was trimmed by 4 bases and V by 3 bases; bases with no gene match: 6. This CDR3 is CAISDTGTGAYEQYF. CDR3 coding DNA: TGTGCCATCAGTGACACCGGGACAGGGGCTTACGAGCAGTACTTC.

The chain is built from TRBV6-6 and TRBJ2-7, with 7 bases that match TRBD2. From germline, CDR1 is MNHNY and CDR2 SVGAGI (reference sequence). V was pared by 4 bases and J by 4 bases, with 7 bases of the junction left unmatched. The CDR3 covers 14 residues. The CDR3 bases are TGTGCCAGCAGTTCCGCGGGGGTCACATACGAGCAGTACTTC. Translated, it gives CASSSAGVTYEQYF.

The chain carries TRBV9 and TRBJ1-3, with unresolved D. Trimming shortened V by 2 bases and J by 0 bases, and 9 bases separated the two germline ends. CDR1 and CDR2 (germline): SGDLS, YYNGEE. This CDR3 contains 15 residues. The CDR3: CASSVGGYSGNTIYF. As DNA, the CDR3 is TGTGCCAGCAGCGTGGGAGGATACTCTGGAAACACCATATATTTT.

The chain combines TRBV6-6 with TRBJ1-1, with D hard to call. Germline assignment: CDR1 MNHNY and CDR2 SVGAGI (reference sequence). The CDR3 spans 15 residues. V lost 6 bases and J lost 4, with 18 bases in between. The CDR3 reads CASSPGGRGGTEAFF. Here the CDR3 DNA reads TGTGCCAGCAGCCCGGGAGGCCGGGGAGGCACTGAAGCTTTCTTT.

This rearrangement joins TRBV10-3 to TRBJ2-3, with D possibly being TRBD1 (7 bases). This CDR3 contains 15 residues. The ends were cut back, 6 bases at V and 5 bases at J, with 18 bases in the middle. The germline V gene has CDR1 ENHRY and CDR2 SYGVKD. CDR3 amino acids: CAISSSGGRGDTQYF. As DNA, the CDR3 is TGTGCCATCAGCTCCTCAGGGGGGCGGGGAGATACGCAGTATTTT.

The chain carries TRBV12-5 and TRBJ2-2; no firm D call. The V gene lost 6 bases and the J gene lost 1 base, with 12 bases spanning the gap. CDR1 is LGHNT and CDR2 is FRNRAP in the germline V gene. The CDR3 extends over 15 amino acids. CDR3 residues: CASGRGSLNTGELFF. In DNA, the CDR3 is TGTGCTAGTGGCCGAGGTAGTCTGAACACCGGGGAGCTGTTTTTT.